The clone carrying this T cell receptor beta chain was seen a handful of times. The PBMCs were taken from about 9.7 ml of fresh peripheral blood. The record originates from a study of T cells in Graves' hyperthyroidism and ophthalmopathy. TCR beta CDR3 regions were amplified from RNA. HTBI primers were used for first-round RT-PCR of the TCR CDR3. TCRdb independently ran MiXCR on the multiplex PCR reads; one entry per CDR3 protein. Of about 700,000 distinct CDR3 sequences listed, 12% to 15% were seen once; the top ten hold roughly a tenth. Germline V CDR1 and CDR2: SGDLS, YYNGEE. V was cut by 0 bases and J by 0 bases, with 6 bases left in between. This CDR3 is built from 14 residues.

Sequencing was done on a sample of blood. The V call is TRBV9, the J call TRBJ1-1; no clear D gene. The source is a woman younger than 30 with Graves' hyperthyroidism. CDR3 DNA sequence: TGTGCCAGCAGCGTAGCCCCCATGAACACTGAAGCTTTCTTT. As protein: CASSVAPMNTEAFF.